These 18 T cell receptor beta chains were all obtained from the same sample, sequenced in a study of CD8+ T cells in alopecia areata. Sequencing used cDNA as its template, made by extracting RNA and reverse transcribing it. The data were produced by immunoSEQ multiplex PCR, yet TCRdb's version contains in-frame clones alone and is incomplete. The sample lists a few hundred thousand clones; roughly two thirds were seen once. Sample: CD4+ T cells sorted from blood, taken at week 0. These receptor sequences come from a human donor with alopecia areata.

V and J are TRBV29-1 and TRBJ2-6; 7 bases align to TRBD2. J lost 2 bases, V lost 6 bases, and 4 bases had no gene match. The CDR3 sequence is 14 residues long. Germline assignment: CDR1 SQVTM and CDR2 ANQGSEA. CDR3 DNA sequence: TGCAGCGTGGGGGGGAACCCTGGGGCCAACGTCCTGACTTTC. This codes for CSVGGNPGANVLTF.

This clone came up once. The gene calls are TRBV30 and TRBJ2-5, with D perhaps matching TRBD1 (5 bases). CDR3 length: 12 residues. From germline, CDR1 is GTSNPN and CDR2 SVGIG (reference sequence). Trimming removed 2 bases from V and 5 bases from J, with 9 bases in between. Here the CDR3 reads CAWSPSGETQYF. CDR3 in DNA: TGTGCCTGGAGTCCATCAGGGGAGACCCAGTACTTC.

The CDR3 DNA sequence: TGTGCCAGCAACCGACAGGGTTCCGAGCAGTACTTC. It translates to CASNRQGSEQYF. The chain is built from TRBV13 and TRBJ2-7, with 7 bases aligning to TRBD1. From germline, CDR1 is PRHDT and CDR2 FYEKMQ (reference sequence). V was pared by 7 bases and J by 6 bases, with 6 bases of the junction left unmatched. The CDR3 is 12 residues long.

V gene TRBV6-5 combines with J gene TRBJ2-7; D is uncertain. CDR3 length equals 13 residues. The germline V gene has CDR1 MNHEY and CDR2 SVGAGI. Deletions cut 2 bases from V and 3 bases from J, with 8 bases between. For the CDR3, the DNA is TGTGCCAGCAGTTACAGGACCGACTACGAGCAGTACTTC. Its protein product is CASSYRTDYEQYF.

This clone was found once. The chain uses TRBV9 and TRBJ1-2, with D unresolved. V lost 0 bases and J lost 5, with 11 bases in between. CDR3 length: 14 residues. Germline CDR1 SGDLS, CDR2 YYNGEE. The chain's CDR3 is CASSVGKTPYGYTF. DNA of the CDR3: TGTGCCAGCAGCGTAGGAAAGACTCCTTATGGCTACACCTTC.

The rearrangement uses TRBV5-4 and TRBJ2-3, with D tentatively TRBD2 (5 bases). CDR1 and CDR2 (germline): SGHNT, YYREEE (reference sequence). The CDR3 extends over 13 amino acids. V was clipped by 6 bases and J by 4 bases, with 12 bases between them. The CDR3 protein is CASTSDFADTQYF. In nucleotides, the CDR3 is TGTGCCAGCACCTCGGACTTTGCAGATACGCAGTATTTT.

The chain links TRBV29-1 to TRBJ2-5, with 14 bases that match TRBD2. The trim removed 7 bases at V and 5 bases at J, leaving 12 bases unmatched. The V gene's germline CDR1 is SQVTM and CDR2 ANQGSEA. The CDR3 length is 16 residues. Here the CDR3 reads CSAPGLAGAPGETQYF. CDR3 bases: TGCAGCGCGCCGGGACTAGCGGGGGCACCGGGTGAGACCCAGTACTTC.

This clone came up once. The genes are TRBV6-1 and TRBJ2-1, with 7 bases that match TRBD1. The trim removed 5 bases at V and 8 bases at J, leaving 9 bases unmatched. Per germline, CDR1 MNHNS and CDR2 SASEGT. CDR3 length: 14 amino acids. The CDR3: CASSTPLGGDEQFF. In nucleotides, the CDR3 is TGTGCCAGCAGTACCCCGCTAGGGGGCGATGAGCAGTTCTTC.

This chain connects TRBV6-5 to TRBJ1-5, with D unclear. The CDR3 consists of 13 residues. Germline V gene lookup returns CDR1 MNHEY and CDR2 SVGAGI. Trimming left V 10 bases short and J 0 bases short, with 10 bases between. The CDR3 DNA reads TGTGCCATCAACCCGGATAGCAATCAGCCCCAGCATTTT. It encodes CAINPDSNQPQHF.

This clone was seen once. V and J are TRBV7-9 and TRBJ2-6; D possibly corresponds to TRBD1 (6 bases). Trimming left V 2 bases short and J 9 bases short, with 8 bases between. There are 13 residues in the CDR3. Germline lookup yields CDR1 SEHNR and CDR2 FQNEAQ (reference sequence). CDR3 in DNA: TGTGCCAGCAGCTTACGGACAGACAACGTCCTGACTTTC. This sequence encodes CASSLRTDNVLTF.

The CDR3 region is CASSLVGAGNSPLHF. The CDR3 DNA reads as TGTGCCAGCAGTCTGGTGGGCGCGGGGAATTCACCCCTCCACTTT. This rearrangement joins TRBV2 to TRBJ1-6; D not certain. The CDR3 covers 15 residues. Germline CDR1 SNHLY, CDR2 FYNNEI. V lost 5 bases and J 7 bases, leaving 15 bases between the germline ends.

This chain connects TRBV11-2 to TRBJ1-5, with D possibly being TRBD1 (5 bases). V gave up 3 bases and J gave up 0 bases, with 9 bases separating them. This CDR3 region has 15 residues. Germline lookup yields CDR1 SGHAT and CDR2 FQNNGV. CDR3 in amino acids: CASSFRGFSNQPQHF. CDR3 nucleotides: TGTGCCAGCAGCTTCCGGGGGTTTAGCAATCAGCCCCAGCATTTT. Together with reference TRBV11-2 and TRBJ1-5, the CDR3 gives the full variable domain: EAGVAQSPRYKIIEKRQSVAFWCNPISGHATLYWYQQILGQGPKLLIQFQNNGVVDDSQLPKDRFSAERLKGVDSTLKIQPAKLEDSAVYLCASSFRGFSNQPQHFGDGTRLSIL.

V and J are TRBV29-1 and TRBJ2-4; maybe TRBD2 (7 bases). This CDR3 is 12 amino acids long. V lost 6 bases to trimming and J lost 5 bases, with 11 bases between them. CDR1 SQVTM and CDR2 ANQGSEA come from the germline V gene. CDR3 sequence (DNA): TGCAGCGTCGAGGGGGGGGAAAACATTCAGTACTTC. Its protein is CSVEGGENIQYF.

This clone has only a few counts. This chain links TRBV25-1 with TRBJ1-1; D unresolved. CDR1 is MGHDK and CDR2 is SYGVNS in the germline V gene. The V end was cut by 2 bases, the J end by 3 bases, with 1 base between. This CDR3 is built from 11 residues. For the CDR3, the DNA is TGTGCCAGCAGTGAACACACTGAAGCTTTCTTT. The encoded protein is CASSEHTEAFF.

The chain recombines TRBV2 with TRBJ1-5; tentatively, D is TRBD1 (6 bases). Germline V gene data show CDR1 as SNHLY and CDR2 as FYNNEI. V was shortened by 9 bases and J by 6 bases, with 15 bases between the two germline ends. The CDR3 runs to 13 residues. The CDR3 loop reads CASSKQGLQPQHF. DNA of the CDR3: TGTGCCAGTAGTAAACAGGGACTTCAGCCCCAGCATTTT.

This clone was observed a single time. The J gene is TRBJ1-4, the V gene TRBV29-1, with TRBD1 matching 9 bases. The CDR3 loop spans 13 amino acids. Germline-derived CDR1 and CDR2 are SQVTM and ANQGSEA. Trimming took 6 bases from V and 7 from J; bases not matched to a gene: 6. CDR3 loop: CSVNRGQGEKLFF. Here the CDR3 DNA reads TGCAGCGTCAACAGGGGGCAGGGTGAAAAACTGTTTTTT. The entire variable domain, with the rest obtained from reference TRBV29-1 and TRBJ1-4, is as follows: SAVISQKPSRDICQRGTSLTIQCQVDSQVTMMFWYRQQPGQSLTLIATANQGSEATYESGFVIDKFPISRPNLTFSTLTVSNMSPEDSSIYLCSVNRGQGEKLFFGSGTQLSVL.

In its sample, this clone was seen a few times. For the CDR3, the DNA is TGTGCCAGCACCGACAGGGGATACACCTTC. Protein product: CASTDRGYTF. The V and J genes are TRBV2 and TRBJ1-2, with 8 bases that match TRBD1. The germline V gene has CDR1 SNHLY and CDR2 FYNNEI. The CDR3 runs to 10 residues. V shed 7 bases and J 11 bases; nucleotides not matched to a gene: 3.

The gene calls are TRBV9 and TRBJ2-5; TRBD2 matches 8 bases. CDR1 and CDR2 (germline): SGDLS, YYNGEE. The junction had 6 bases not matched to a gene; V was cut back by 0 bases and J by 2 bases. This CDR3 spans 16 amino acids. CDR3 loop: CASSVGAGGRQETQYF. CDR3 DNA sequence: TGTGCCAGCAGCGTAGGCGCGGGGGGCCGACAAGAGACCCAGTACTTC.